This T cell receptor beta chain derives from a study of vaccination effects on CD4 cells after COVID-19. The repertoire was sequenced with immunoSEQ multiplex PCR; TCRdb's copy has only in-frame clones and lacks some. The table has under 60,000 clones, 67% seen once. Notes on this clone: The antigen is unknown.

Cultured cells yielded isolated CD4+ T cells after less than 11 days. V lost 6 bases and J lost 6, with 10 bases in between. The CDR3 has 12 amino acids. This sequence joins TRBV12-3 or TRBV12-4 and TRBJ2-3, with D hard to call. The TCR comes from a human donor who received a COVID-19 vaccine. Sequenced material: CD4+ T cells from PBMCs cultured without peptide, taken before COVID-19 vaccination. The CDR3 loop reads CASSKAADTQYF. CDR3 in DNA: TGTGCCAGCAGCAAGGCGGCGGATACGCAGTATTTT.